This passage covers 8 T cell receptor beta chains from one sample sequenced in a study of cytomegalovirus exposure and HLA in healthy donors. PCR employed 60 Vbeta and 13 Jbeta primers. Clones were sequenced by immunoSEQ multiplex PCR, and TCRdb holds only the in-frame ones, with some missing. In the table there are 100,000 to 150,000 clones, about 80% of which are singletons. Sequencing used PBMCs. These receptors all come from a man aged 25 to 40 in good health and CMV-seropositive.

The V call is TRBV19, the J call TRBJ1-1; 9 bases align to TRBD1. The CDR3 runs 12 residues. Germline CDR1 and CDR2: LNHDA and SQIVND (reference sequence). With 4 bases clipped from V and 11 bases from J, the junction kept 5 bases outside the gene matches. The CDR3 region has the DNA TGTGCCAGTAGTAGGGGACAGGGAGCGGCTTTCTTT. It translates to CASSRGQGAAFF.

V and J are TRBV6-1 and TRBJ1-1; possible D gene TRBD1, 5 bases. In germline, CDR1 is MNHNS, CDR2 SASEGT. The CDR3 has 13 residues. V was shortened by 6 bases and J by 1 base, with 9 bases between the two germline ends. For the CDR3, the DNA is TGTGCCAGCAGGAGACAGAGGAACACTGAAGCTTTCTTT. Translating gives CASRRQRNTEAFF.

The genes are TRBV13 and TRBJ2-7, with 10 positions matching TRBD2. Germline V gene data show CDR1 as PRHDT and CDR2 as FYEKMQ (reference sequence). This CDR3 contains 15 residues. The junction had 6 bases not matched to a gene; V was cut back by 2 bases and J by 5 bases. The CDR3 nucleotides are TGTGCCAGCAGCTTAACGGGAGCGGGGGGGAACGAGCAGTACTTC. It is translated as CASSLTGAGGNEQYF.

The V and J genes are TRBV30 and TRBJ2-3; TRBD2 might be the D (6 bases). V lost 0 bases to trimming and J lost 1 base, with 11 bases between them. The CDR3 totals 15 residues. The germline V gene has CDR1 GTSNPN and CDR2 SVGIG (reference sequence). CDR3 bases: TGTGCCTGGAGTGTCGGGGGATATGGCACAGATACGCAGTATTTT. This codes for CAWSVGGYGTDTQYF. Variable domain in full (rest from reference TRBV30 and TRBJ2-3): SQTIHQWPATLVQPVGSPLSLECTVEGTSNPNLYWYRQAAGRGLQLLFYSVGIGQISSEVPQNLSASRPQDRQFILSSKKLLLSDSGFYLCAWSVGGYGTDTQYFGPGTRLTVL.

V and J are TRBV19 and TRBJ1-5; D is perhaps TRBD1 (5 bases). CDR1 is LNHDA and CDR2 is SQIVND in the germline V gene (reference sequence). V lost 5 bases and J 5 bases, leaving 13 bases between the germline ends. The CDR3 contains 14 residues. The CDR3 DNA follows: TGTGCCAGTAGTCGGGTGGGAGGGGATCAGCCCCAGCATTTT. This codes for CASSRVGGDQPQHF. The complete variable domain, with remaining parts taken from reference TRBV19 and TRBJ1-5, reads DGGITQSPKYLFRKEGQNVTLSCEQNLNHDAMYWYRQDPGQGLRLIYYSQIVNDFQKGDIAEGYSVSREKKESFPLTVTSAQKNPTAFYLCASSRVGGDQPQHFGDGTRLSIL.

This CDR3 reads CAISEFYEQYF. DNA of the CDR3: TGTGCCATCAGTGAGTTCTACGAGCAGTACTTC. This sequence joins TRBV10-3 and TRBJ2-5; D is ambiguous. The last part of the DNA fits TRBJ2-7 better; the J call may be wrong. In germline, CDR1 is ENHRY, CDR2 SYGVKD. This CDR3 contains 11 residues.

This clone was found once. The chain is built from TRBV5-1 and TRBJ2-5; tentative D call: TRBD2 (5 bases). CDR1 is SGHRS, CDR2 YFSETQ, per germline. The CDR3 covers 16 residues. Trimming pared 0 bases from V and 2 bases from J, leaving 14 bases between. Here the CDR3 reads CASSLGGSYGQETQYF. The CDR3 nucleotides are TGCGCCAGCAGCTTGGGAGGGTCTTACGGTCAAGAGACCCAGTACTTC.

This sequence joins TRBV27 and TRBJ1-5, with TRBD1 identical over 8 bases. The CDR3 consists of 13 residues. The germline gives CDR1 MNHEY, CDR2 SMNVEV (reference sequence). J was trimmed by 7 bases and V by 5 bases; bases with no gene match: 4. CDR3: CASSEDRAQPQHF. The CDR3 region has the DNA TGTGCCAGCAGTGAGGACAGGGCCCAGCCCCAGCATTTT.